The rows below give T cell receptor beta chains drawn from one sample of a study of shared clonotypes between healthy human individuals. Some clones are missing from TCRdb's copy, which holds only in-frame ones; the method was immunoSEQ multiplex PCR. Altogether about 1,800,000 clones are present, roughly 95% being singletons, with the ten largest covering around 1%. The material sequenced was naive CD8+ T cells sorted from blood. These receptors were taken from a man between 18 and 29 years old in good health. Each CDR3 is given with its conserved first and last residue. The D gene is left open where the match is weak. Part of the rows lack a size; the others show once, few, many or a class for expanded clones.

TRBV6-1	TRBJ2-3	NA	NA	CASSVPLLGSTDTQYF	TGTGCCAGCAGTGTCCCCTTGCTGGGGAGCACAGATACGCAGTATTTT
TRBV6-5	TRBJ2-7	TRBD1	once	CASSYSVGQGLYEQYF	TGTGCCAGCAGTTACTCTGTGGGACAGGGGCTCTACGAGCAGTACTTC
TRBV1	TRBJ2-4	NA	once	CTSSWDERWAKNIQYF	TGCACCAGCAGCTGGGACGAAAGGTGGGCCAAAAACATTCAGTACTTC
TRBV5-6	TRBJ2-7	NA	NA	CASSLGAGDLYEQYF	TGTGCCAGCAGCTTGGGAGCAGGGGACCTCTACGAGCAGTACTTC
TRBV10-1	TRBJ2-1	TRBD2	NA	CASSVAGGPAEQFF	TGCGCCAGCAGTGTAGCGGGAGGGCCAGCTGAGCAGTTCTTC
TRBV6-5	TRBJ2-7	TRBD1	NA	CASSFRQGAANEQYF	TGTGCCAGCAGTTTCAGACAGGGGGCCGCCAACGAGCAGTACTTC
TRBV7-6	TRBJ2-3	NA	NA	CASSLSGPYDTQYF	TGTGCCAGCAGCTTATCGGGGCCCTATGATACGCAGTATTTT
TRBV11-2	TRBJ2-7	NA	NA	CASSLASTGSAYEQYF	TGTGCCAGCAGCTTAGCATCAACGGGGTCAGCCTACGAGCAGTACTTC
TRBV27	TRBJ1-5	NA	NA	CASSLLNPGGISNQPQHF	TGTGCCAGCAGTTTACTTAACCCTGGGGGCATTAGCAATCAGCCCCAGCATTTT
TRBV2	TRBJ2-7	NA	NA	CASSDATRDEQYF	TGTGCCAGCAGTGACGCCACGCGGGACGAGCAGTACTTC
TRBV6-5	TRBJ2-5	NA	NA	CASVAFETQYF	TGTGCCAGCGTGGCTTTCGAGACCCAGTACTTC
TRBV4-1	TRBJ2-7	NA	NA	CASSQVPSIEQYF	TGCGCCAGCAGCCAAGTGCCGTCTATTGAGCAGTACTTC
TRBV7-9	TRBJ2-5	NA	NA	CASGGQIQETQYF	TGTGCCAGCGGCGGACAGATACAAGAGACCCAGTACTTC
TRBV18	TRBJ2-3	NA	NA	CASSPSTDTQYF	TGTGCCAGCTCCCCAAGCACAGATACGCAGTATTTT
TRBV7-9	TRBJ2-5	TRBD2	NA	CASSSLLAGGPETQYF	TGTGCCAGCAGCTCCCTTTTGGCGGGGGGGCCTGAGACCCAGTACTTC
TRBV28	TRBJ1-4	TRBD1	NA	CASRTPGQVEKLFF	TGTGCCAGCAGAACACCGGGACAGGTGGAAAAACTGTTTTTT
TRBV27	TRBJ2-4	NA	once	CASSQDKKNIQYF	TGTGCCAGCAGCCAGGACAAAAAAAACATTCAGTACTTC
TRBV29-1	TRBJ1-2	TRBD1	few	CSAPGQGSTGYTF	TGCAGCGCACCAGGACAGGGATCGACGGGCTACACCTTC
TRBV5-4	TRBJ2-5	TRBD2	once	CASRTSGGVLETQYF	TGTGCCAGCAGGACTAGCGGGGGGGTCCTAGAGACCCAGTACTTC
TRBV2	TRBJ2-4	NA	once	CASSEFAGDAKNIQYF	TGTGCCAGCAGTGAGTTTGCAGGGGATGCCAAAAACATTCAGTACTTC